The TCR beta chain described here comes from a study of blood T cell repertoires in COVID-19 (dated by TCRdb to 2020 to 2021). Looking at the study overall: Samples from collaborators originated in the United States, Italy and Spain and spanned both the acute and convalescent phases of COVID-19. The prospective study material was composed of cDNA or gDNA derived from T cells, B-cell-depleted T cells, or PBMCs. Subjects who had been exposed to COVID-19, were actively infected with it, or had recovered from it provided the deeply sampled blood TCRbeta repertoires that made up the dataset. The repertoires were released in a freely available public database meant as a resource for research on the immune response to SARS-CoV-2. Samples came from the ongoing ImmuneRACE study (first 160 participants) plus 1,254 subjects from 6 global collaborators. A de-identified subject ID, COVID-19 status, age in years and sex were almost always included in the sample metadata. Where available, HLA class I and class II types were obtained from metadata supplied by the sample provider rather than from assay-based typing. Study-wide findings and limitations: The quantity of clinical and demographic metadata differed by source and by participant and was supplied without curation.

With regard to this clone: Its specific antigen is unknown. Base qualities are not at hand, and no much larger clone is one base apart.

As encoded in the germline V gene, CDR1 is SGHTA while CDR2 is FQGNSA. Trimming takes 2 bases off V and 4 bases off J; junction bases not matched to a gene: 5. The CDR3 contains 15 residues, cysteine and phenylalanine counted. Only the CDR3 DNA is retained, 45 bases long and in frame from the first base. The immunoSEQ Assay, a bias-controlled multiplex PCR, was used to amplify TCRbeta CDR3 regions from genomic DNA. The paper's data handling went like this. The number of nucleated cells in each sample was estimated from the amplification of reference gene primers within the assay. Sequence reads were collapsed and filtered to measure the absolute abundance of every unique TCRbeta CDR3 rearrangement. For each sample, productive Simpson clonality was calculated as the square root of Simpson's diversity index across productive rearrangements. Not all clones reach the TCRdb copy of this immuneACCESS table, which keeps in-frame sequences only. Checked studies attribute under half of the gap to unresolved V genes and leave the rest unexplained. Clonal size and the V and J genes are those of that table, whereas D and trimming came from the DNA. Within this sample are around 230,000 clones, with roughly 90% of them counted one time only. Roughly 7.8% of the sample lies in the top ten.

Samples from volunteer blood donors who had recovered from COVID-19 were contributed by a second Seattle source. Collaborating institutions collected whole blood in K2EDTA tubes following their own protocols. For TCRbeta analysis, collaborators shipped samples in one of three forms: frozen whole blood, isolated PBMCs, or DNA extracted from either of those sample types. Sequencing was done on a sample of peripheral blood. This TCR was recovered from a man aged 55 to 70 who had recovered from COVID-19. The chain employs TRBV7-2 and TRBJ1-2; 9 middle bases align to TRBD1. The DNA sequence is given as TGTGCCAGCAGCTTATACCCGACAGGGGGCTATGGCTACACCTTC. Translated, this gives CASSLYPTGGYGYTF.